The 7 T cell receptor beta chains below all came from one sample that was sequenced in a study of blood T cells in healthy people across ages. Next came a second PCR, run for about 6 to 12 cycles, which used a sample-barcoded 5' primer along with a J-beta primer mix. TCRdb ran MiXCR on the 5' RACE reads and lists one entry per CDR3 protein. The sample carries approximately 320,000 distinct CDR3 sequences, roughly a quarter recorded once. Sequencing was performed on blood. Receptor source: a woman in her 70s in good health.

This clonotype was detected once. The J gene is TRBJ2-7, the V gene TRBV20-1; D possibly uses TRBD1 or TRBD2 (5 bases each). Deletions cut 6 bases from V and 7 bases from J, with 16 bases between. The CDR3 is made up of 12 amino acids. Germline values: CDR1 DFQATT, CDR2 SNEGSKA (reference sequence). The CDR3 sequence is CSAQMWGSEQYF. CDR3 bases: TGCAGTGCCCAAATGTGGGGGAGTGAGCAGTACTTC.

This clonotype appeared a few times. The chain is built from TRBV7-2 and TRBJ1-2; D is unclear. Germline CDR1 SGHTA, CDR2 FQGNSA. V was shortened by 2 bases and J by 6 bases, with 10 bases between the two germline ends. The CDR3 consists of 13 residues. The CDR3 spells CASSLNRFNGYTF. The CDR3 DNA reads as TGTGCCAGCAGCTTAAATCGGTTCAATGGCTACACCTTC.

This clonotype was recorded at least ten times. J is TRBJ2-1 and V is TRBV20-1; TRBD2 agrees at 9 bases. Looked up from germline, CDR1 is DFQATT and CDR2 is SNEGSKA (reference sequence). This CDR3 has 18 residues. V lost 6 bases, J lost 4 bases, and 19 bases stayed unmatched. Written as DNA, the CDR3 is TGCAGTGCCCTAACTTATCTGTCGCGGCGGGAGGGTTACAATGAGCAGTTCTTC. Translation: CSALTYLSRREGYNEQFF.

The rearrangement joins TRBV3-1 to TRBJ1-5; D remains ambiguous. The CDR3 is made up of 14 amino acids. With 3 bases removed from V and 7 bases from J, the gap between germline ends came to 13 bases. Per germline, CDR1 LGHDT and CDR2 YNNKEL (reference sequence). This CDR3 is CASSHAGPGQPQHF. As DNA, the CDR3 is TGTGCCAGCAGCCATGCGGGTCCTGGACAGCCCCAGCATTTT.

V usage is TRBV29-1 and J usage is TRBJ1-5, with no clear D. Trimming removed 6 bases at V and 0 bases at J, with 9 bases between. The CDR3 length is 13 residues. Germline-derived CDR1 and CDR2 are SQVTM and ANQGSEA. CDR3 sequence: CSVGESSNQPQHF. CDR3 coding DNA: TGCAGCGTCGGGGAGAGTAGCAATCAGCCCCAGCATTTT.

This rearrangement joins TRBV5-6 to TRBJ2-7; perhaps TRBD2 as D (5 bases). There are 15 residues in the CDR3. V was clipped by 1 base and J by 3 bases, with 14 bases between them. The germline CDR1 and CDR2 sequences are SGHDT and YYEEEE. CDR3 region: CASSLSGRDIYEQYF. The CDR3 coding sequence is TGTGCCAGCAGCTTGAGCGGACGAGATATCTACGAGCAGTACTTC.

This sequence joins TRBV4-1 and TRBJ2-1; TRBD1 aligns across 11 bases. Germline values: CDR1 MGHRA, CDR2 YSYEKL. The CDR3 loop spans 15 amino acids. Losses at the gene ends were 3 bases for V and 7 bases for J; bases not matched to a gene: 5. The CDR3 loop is CASSQGQGVRNEQFF. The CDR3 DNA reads TGCGCCAGCAGCCAGGGACAGGGGGTGAGAAATGAGCAGTTCTTC.